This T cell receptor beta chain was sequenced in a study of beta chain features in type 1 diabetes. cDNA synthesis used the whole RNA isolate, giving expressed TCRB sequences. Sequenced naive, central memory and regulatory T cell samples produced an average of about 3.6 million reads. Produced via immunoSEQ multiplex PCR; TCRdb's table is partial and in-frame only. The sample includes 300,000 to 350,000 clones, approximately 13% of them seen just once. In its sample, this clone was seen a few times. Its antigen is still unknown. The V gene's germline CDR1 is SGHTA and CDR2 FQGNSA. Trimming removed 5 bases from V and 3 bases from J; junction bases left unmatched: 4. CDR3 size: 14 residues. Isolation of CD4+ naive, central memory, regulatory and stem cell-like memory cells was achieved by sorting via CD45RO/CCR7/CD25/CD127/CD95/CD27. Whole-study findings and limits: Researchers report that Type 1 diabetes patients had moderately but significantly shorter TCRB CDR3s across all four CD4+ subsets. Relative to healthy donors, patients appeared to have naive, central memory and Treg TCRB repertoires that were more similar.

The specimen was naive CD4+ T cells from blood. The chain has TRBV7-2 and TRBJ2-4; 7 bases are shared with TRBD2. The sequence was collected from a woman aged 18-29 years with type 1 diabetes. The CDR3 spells CASSIQRDKNIQYF. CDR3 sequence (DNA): TGTGCCAGCAGCATCCAGCGGGACAAAAACATTCAGTACTTC.